One and the same sample provided the 14 T cell receptor beta chains below, sequenced in a study of T cells after yellow fever vaccination. MiXCR was run by TCRdb on the 5' RACE reads, yielding one entry per CDR3 protein. This repertoire shows approximately 300,000 distinct CDR3 sequences, approximately 9% found once; its top ten account for about 20%. The specimen was PBMCs, collected on the day of the first yellow fever vaccination. The receptors here all came from a man between 18 and 29 years old who received the YFV17D yellow fever vaccine.

This clonotype was observed a few times. The gene calls are TRBV5-1 and TRBJ1-1; maybe TRBD1 (5 bases). There are 15 residues in the CDR3. The germline CDR1 and CDR2 sequences are SGHRS and YFSETQ. V lost 0 bases and J lost 0, with 9 bases in between. The CDR3 here is CASSLGAGVNTEAFF. The CDR3 DNA reads TGCGCCAGCAGCTTGGGAGCGGGGGTGAACACTGAAGCTTTCTTT.

The V gene is TRBV11-2, the J gene TRBJ2-6; 8 positions agree with TRBD1. Unmatched junction bases numbered 10, after V lost 5 bases and J lost 1 base. This CDR3 region has 18 residues. In germline, CDR1 is SGHAT, CDR2 FQNNGV. The CDR3 DNA sequence: TGTGCCAGCAGCAAACGGACAGGGCCCGGTTCTGGGGCCAACGTCCTGACTTTC. Its protein product is CASSKRTGPGSGANVLTF.

J is TRBJ2-1 and V is TRBV7-7, with a possible D match to TRBD2 (5 bases). Germline V gives CDR1 SSHAT, CDR2 FNYEAQ (reference sequence). Trimming left V 3 bases short and J 2 bases short, with 14 bases between. The CDR3 runs to 16 residues. CDR3 residues: CASSLDLKEAYNEQFF. The CDR3 DNA follows: TGTGCCAGCAGCTTGGACTTGAAAGAGGCCTACAATGAGCAGTTCTTC. Using reference TRBV7-7 and TRBJ2-1 for the parts outside the CDR3, the full variable domain is GAGVSQSPRYKVTKRGQDVTLRCDPISSHATLYWYQQALGQGPEFLTYFNYEAQPDKSGLPSDRFSAERPEGSISTLTIQRTEQRDSAMYRCASSLDLKEAYNEQFFGPGTRLTVL.

Here the CDR3 reads CASSFGGGGHQYF. As DNA, the CDR3 is TGTGCCAGCAGCTTTGGGGGAGGGGGCCATCAGTACTTC. This chain connects TRBV11-2 to TRBJ2-4; perhaps D is TRBD1 or TRBD2 (7 bases each). CDR1 and CDR2 from the germline V gene are SGHAT and FQNNGV. V was trimmed by 3 bases and J by 12 bases, leaving 15 bases between them. The CDR3 loop spans 13 amino acids.

This clonotype has at least ten counts. Here the CDR3 DNA reads TGTGCCAGCAGTTTGCGGCGGGAGAACACTGAAGCTTTCTTT. Protein sequence: CASSLRRENTEAFF. V is TRBV27 and J is TRBJ1-1; D is uncertain. Germline V gene lookup returns CDR1 MNHEY and CDR2 SMNVEV (reference sequence). This CDR3 is built from 14 residues. Trimming removed 3 bases at V and 1 base at J, with 9 bases between.

This clonotype was detected only a few times. The gene calls are TRBV28 and TRBJ1-6; no clear D. The CDR3 covers 15 residues. V was clipped by 6 bases and J by 5 bases, with 14 bases between them. CDR1 and CDR2 from the germline V gene are MDHEN and SYDVKM. The CDR3 DNA follows: TGTGCCAGCAGACCGGATGGTAGCCATAATTCACCCCTCCACTTT. This translates into CASRPDGSHNSPLHF.

V gene TRBV4-2 combines with J gene TRBJ1-4; D gene unclear. The length of the CDR3 is 15 residues. Germline CDR1 reads LGHNA; CDR2 reads YNFKEQ. Between the trimmed V and J ends, which lost 0 bases and 7 bases, there was a span of 12 bases. This chain's CDR3 is CASSQDLTSSEKLFF. Written as DNA, the CDR3 is TGTGCCAGCAGCCAAGATCTAACAAGTAGTGAAAAACTGTTTTTT.

The CDR3 nucleotides are TGCGCCAGCAGCCAAGTCACGGAACGGGACAATGAGCAGTTCTTC. Its protein is CASSQVTERDNEQFF. This sequence joins TRBV4-3 and TRBJ2-1; D remains ambiguous. This CDR3 has 15 residues. Trimming pared 1 base from V and 5 bases from J, leaving 12 bases between. Germline V gene data show CDR1 as LGHNA and CDR2 as YSLEER.

The CDR3 nucleotides read TGCAGTGCTAGAGCCGGGCCCGGGGAGCTGTTTTTT. This encodes CSARAGPGELFF. The genes are TRBV20-1 and TRBJ2-2; D is ambiguous. Trimming shortened V by 1 base and J by 6 bases, and 6 bases separated the two germline ends. CDR3 size: 12 residues. Germline V gives CDR1 DFQATT, CDR2 SNEGSKA (reference sequence).

This clonotype was observed many times. This chain uses TRBV9 with TRBJ2-3; D is unresolved. The V end was cut by 0 bases, the J end by 1 base, with 6 bases between. This CDR3 comprises 14 residues. The germline V gene encodes CDR1 SGDLS and CDR2 YYNGEE. CDR3 sequence: CASSVGLGTDTQYF. In nucleotides, the CDR3 is TGTGCCAGCAGCGTAGGGTTAGGCACAGATACGCAGTATTTT.

This clonotype came up a few times. The chain uses TRBV11-1 and TRBJ2-5; TRBD2 matches at 8 bases. V trimming: 3 bases; J trimming: 4 bases; junction bases outside the gene matches: 10. The germline gives CDR1 SGHAT, CDR2 FQDESV (reference sequence). The CDR3 loop spans 16 amino acids. The CDR3 here is CASSFRRGGQGETQYF. The CDR3, as DNA: TGTGCCAGCAGCTTTCGTCGGGGGGGGCAAGGAGAGACCCAGTACTTC.

The V call is TRBV12-3 or TRBV12-4, the J call TRBJ2-4; tentatively, D is TRBD1 or TRBD2 (5 bases each). The CDR3 runs 14 residues. V was trimmed by 5 bases and J by 8 bases, leaving 16 bases between them. Here the CDR3 reads CASSPPGRVDIQYF. The CDR3 nucleotides are TGTGCCAGCAGTCCCCCAGGGCGGGTTGACATTCAGTACTTC.

The chain combines TRBV11-2 with TRBJ1-1, with unresolved D. The germline V and J ends were trimmed by 5 bases and 0 bases, with 10 bases remaining between them. Germline-derived CDR1 and CDR2 are SGHAT and FQNNGV. The CDR3 has 14 residues. In DNA form, the CDR3 reads TGTGCCAGCAGCCCCGCTATAATGAACACTGAAGCTTTCTTT. Amino acid sequence: CASSPAIMNTEAFF. Variable domain in full (rest from reference TRBV11-2 and TRBJ1-1): EAGVAQSPRYKIIEKRQSVAFWCNPISGHATLYWYQQILGQGPKLLIQFQNNGVVDDSQLPKDRFSAERLKGVDSTLKIQPAKLEDSAVYLCASSPAIMNTEAFFGQGTRLTVV.

This clonotype was seen only a few times. This sequence joins TRBV5-1 and TRBJ2-1; 7 positions match TRBD2. The trim removed 6 bases at V and 8 bases at J, leaving 14 bases unmatched. The CDR3 is 15 residues long. CDR1 is SGHRS, CDR2 YFSETQ, per germline. Written as DNA, the CDR3 is TGCGCCAGCACCCGGTGGGGCGGGGGAGACGATGAGCAGTTCTTC. Its translation is CASTRWGGGDDEQFF.